The T cell receptor (beta chain) under discussion was sequenced for a study of cytomegalovirus exposure and HLA in healthy donors. Findings of the study overall: Reports credit the classifier with highly specific, highly sensitive diagnosis of cytomegalovirus status. TCR beta V- and J-gene trimming, according to a later analysis, was linked to a missense DCLRE1C variant. When analyzed later, the rates of TCR association showed variation by HLA locus, with DRB1 the most and HLA-C the fewest.

This CDR3 spans 13 amino acids. Germline V lookup: CDR1 SNHLY, CDR2 FYNNEI. Trimming pared 6 bases from V and 0 bases from J, leaving 8 bases between. Primers for the PCR totalled 60 Vbeta and 13 Jbeta. The table came from immunoSEQ multiplex PCR; TCRdb's copy has only in-frame clones and leaves some out. The repertoire consists of 150,000 to 200,000 clones, with approximately 72% occurring once and the leading ten covering roughly 7.1%. Healthy people donating bone marrow made up the donors. As to this clone: Its antigen is not known.

This clonotype originated in a man in his forties or fifties in good health and CMV-seropositive. The specimen was PBMCs. The chain couples TRBV2 to TRBJ1-2, with no clear D. CDR3 protein: CASSGRPNYGYTF. The CDR3 region has the DNA TGTGCCAGCAGCGGCAGGCCTAACTATGGCTACACCTTC. The complete variable domain, with remaining parts taken from reference TRBV2 and TRBJ1-2, reads EPEVTQTPSHQVTQMGQEVILRCVPISNHLYFYWYRQILGQKVEFLVSFYNNEISEKSEIFDDQFSVERPDGSNFTLKIRSTKLEDSAMYFCASSGRPNYGYTFGSGTRLTVV.